These 3 T cell receptor beta chains originate from one sample sequenced in a study of T cell responses to AZD1222 COVID-19 vaccine. Measured with immunoSEQ multiplex PCR; TCRdb has only the in-frame clones, and not every one. This sample has about 140,000 clones; 92% occur once, and the top ten carry 1.3% to 1.5%. The sample was peripheral blood, taken on day 0 of AZD1222 vaccination. The receptors were sampled from an adult in good health.

The chain links TRBV28 to TRBJ2-5; 7 bases are shared with TRBD1. The trim removed 10 bases at V and 5 bases at J, leaving 10 bases unmatched. Germline V gene lookup returns CDR1 MDHEN and CDR2 SYDVKM. The CDR3 totals 13 residues. CDR3 residues: CATTLGGWETQYF. The CDR3 nucleotides are TGTGCCACCACTTTAGGGGGCTGGGAGACCCAGTACTTC.

This sequence joins TRBV4-2 and TRBJ1-1; no clear D gene. This CDR3 has 14 residues. V was trimmed by 2 bases and J by 1 base, leaving 8 bases between them. Germline-derived CDR1 and CDR2 are LGHNA and YNFKEQ. CDR3 sequence (DNA): TGTGCCAGCAGCCAAACCTGGAAGAACACTGAAGCTTTCTTT. Amino acid sequence: CASSQTWKNTEAFF.

The CDR3 coding sequence is TGTGCCAGCAGTTCCGGGACAGAGACTAGATACGAGCAGTACTTC. Its translation: CASSSGTETRYEQYF. The chain employs TRBV6-6 and TRBJ2-7; a possible D gene is TRBD1 (7 bases). Looked up from germline, CDR1 is MNHNY and CDR2 is SVGAGI (reference sequence). The CDR3 has 15 residues. V gave up 4 bases and J gave up 4 bases, with 17 bases separating them.